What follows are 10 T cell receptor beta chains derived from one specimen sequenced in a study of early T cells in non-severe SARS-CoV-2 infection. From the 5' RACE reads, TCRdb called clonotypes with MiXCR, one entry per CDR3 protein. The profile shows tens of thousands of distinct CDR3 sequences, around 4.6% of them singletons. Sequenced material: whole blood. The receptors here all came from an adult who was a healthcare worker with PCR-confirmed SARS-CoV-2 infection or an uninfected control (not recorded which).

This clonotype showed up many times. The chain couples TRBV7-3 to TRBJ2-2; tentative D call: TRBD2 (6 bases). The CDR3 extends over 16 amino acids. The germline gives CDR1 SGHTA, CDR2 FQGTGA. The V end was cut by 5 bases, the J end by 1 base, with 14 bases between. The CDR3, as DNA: TGTGCCAGCAGCCTTTCTGGCGGGATGAACACCGGGGAGCTGTTTTTT. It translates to CASSLSGGMNTGELFF. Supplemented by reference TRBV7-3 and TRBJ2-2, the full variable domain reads GAGVSQTPSNKVTEKGKYVELRCDPISGHTALYWYRQSLGQGPEFLIYFQGTGAADDSGLPNDRFFAVRPEGSVSTLKIQRTERGDSAVYLCASSLSGGMNTGELFFGEGSRLTVL.

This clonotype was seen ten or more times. The CDR3 is CAIRAADNSPLHF. The CDR3 bases are TGTGCCATCAGGGCAGCTGATAATTCACCCCTCCACTTT. J is TRBJ1-6 and V is TRBV10-3; D is undetermined. Between the trimmed V and J ends, which lost 6 bases and 5 bases, there was a span of 8 bases. Germline V CDR1 and CDR2: ENHRY, SYGVKD. There are 13 residues in the CDR3.

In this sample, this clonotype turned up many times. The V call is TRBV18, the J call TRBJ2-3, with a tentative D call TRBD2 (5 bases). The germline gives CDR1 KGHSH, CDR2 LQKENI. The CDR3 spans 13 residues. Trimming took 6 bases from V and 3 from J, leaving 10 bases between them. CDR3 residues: CASSTTQTDTQYF. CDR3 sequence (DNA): TGTGCCAGCTCGACTACCCAAACAGATACGCAGTATTTT.

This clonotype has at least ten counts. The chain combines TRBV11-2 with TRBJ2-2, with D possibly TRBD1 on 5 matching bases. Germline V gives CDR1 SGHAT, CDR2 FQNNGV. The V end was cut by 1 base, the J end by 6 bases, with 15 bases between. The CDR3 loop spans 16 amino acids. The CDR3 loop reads CASSLGVTGGAGELFF. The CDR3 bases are TGTGCCAGCAGCTTAGGGGTAACAGGCGGTGCCGGGGAGCTGTTTTTT.

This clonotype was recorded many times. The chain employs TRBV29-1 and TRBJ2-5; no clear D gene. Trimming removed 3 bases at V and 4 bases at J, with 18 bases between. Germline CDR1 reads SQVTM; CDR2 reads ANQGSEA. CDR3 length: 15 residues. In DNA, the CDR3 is TGCAGCGTTGATTATGGGTGGGCTTGGGGAGAGACCCAGTACTTC. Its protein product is CSVDYGWAWGETQYF.

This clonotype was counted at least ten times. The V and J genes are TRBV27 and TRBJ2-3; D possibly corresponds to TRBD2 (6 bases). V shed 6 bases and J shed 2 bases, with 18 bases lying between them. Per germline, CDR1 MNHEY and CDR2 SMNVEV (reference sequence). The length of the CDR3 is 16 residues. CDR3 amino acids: CASSPASGEYTDTQYF. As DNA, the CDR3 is TGTGCCAGCAGCCCCGCATCGGGGGAGTACACAGATACGCAGTATTTT.

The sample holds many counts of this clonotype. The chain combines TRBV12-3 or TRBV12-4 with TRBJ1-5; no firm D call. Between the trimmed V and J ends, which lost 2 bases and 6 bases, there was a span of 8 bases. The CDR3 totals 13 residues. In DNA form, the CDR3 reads TGTGCCAGCAGTTTAAACTGGGTTCAGCCCCAGCATTTT. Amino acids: CASSLNWVQPQHF.

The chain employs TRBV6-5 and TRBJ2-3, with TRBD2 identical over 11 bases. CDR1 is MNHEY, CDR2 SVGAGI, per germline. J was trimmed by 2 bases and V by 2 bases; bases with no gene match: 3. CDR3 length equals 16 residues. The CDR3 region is CASSYTTSGVTDTQYF. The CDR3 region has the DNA TGTGCCAGCAGTTACACGACTAGCGGGGTCACAGATACGCAGTATTTT.

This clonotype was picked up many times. The CDR3 spells CATVSRDLSSYEQYV. The CDR3 DNA sequence: TGTGCCACCGTCTCCCGGGACCTCAGCTCCTACGAGCAGTACGTC. This rearrangement joins TRBV27 to TRBJ2-7, with D perhaps being TRBD1 or TRBD2 (5 bases each). The ends were cut back, 10 bases at V and 0 bases at J, with 19 bases in the middle. The CDR3 runs 15 residues. The germline V gene encodes CDR1 MNHEY and CDR2 SMNVEV (reference sequence).

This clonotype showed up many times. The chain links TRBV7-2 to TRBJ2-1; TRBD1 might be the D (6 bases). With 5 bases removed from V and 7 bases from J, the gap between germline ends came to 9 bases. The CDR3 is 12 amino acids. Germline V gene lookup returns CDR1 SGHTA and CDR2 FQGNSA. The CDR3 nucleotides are TGTGCCAGCAGCATTCAGGGGAATGAGCAGTTCTTC. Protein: CASSIQGNEQFF.